This is a list of T cell receptor beta chains from one sample in a study of blood T cell repertoires in COVID-19. The method was immunoSEQ multiplex PCR; TCRdb's version includes in-frame clones alone and lacks a portion of them. The sample has 300,000 to 400,000 clones, 75% to 90% seen once. Source material: peripheral blood. Receptors were obtained from a woman in her 30s with COVID-19, enrolled during active disease. Each CDR3 is given with its conserved first and last residue. A D gene is named only where the DNA matches it firmly. Clone size is given for some rows only: seen once, a few or many times, or a class if the clone is expanded.

D	size	V	J	DNA	CDR3
TRBD1	once	TRBV29-1	TRBJ2-7	TGCAGCGTTGACTTTGCAGGGACAGGGGGTAAGAACGAGCAGTACTTC	CSVDFAGTGGKNEQYF
-	once	TRBV5-8	TRBJ2-7	TGTGCCAGCACCACTTATACCTTCTCCTACGAGCAGTACTTC	CASTTYTFSYEQYF
TRBD2	-	TRBV5-4	TRBJ2-4	TGTGCCAGCAGCTCGGGGGGACGTCCAGCCAAAAACATTCAGTACTTC	CASSSGGRPAKNIQYF
-	-	TRBV6-6	TRBJ2-4	TGTGCCAGCAGTTACTCCAGGGGATGGGACATTCAGTACTTC	CASSYSRGWDIQYF
TRBD1	-	TRBV7-2	TRBJ1-2	TGTGCCAGCAGCACTGGACAGGGGGGTGGCTACACCTTC	CASSTGQGGGYTF
-	-	TRBV27	TRBJ1-1	TGTGCCAGCAGTTCGCCCTCGGGGACTGAAGCTTTCTTT	CASSSPSGTEAFF
-	-	TRBV3-1/TRBV3-2	TRBJ2-7	TGTGCCAGCAGCCAAGACTTAGGGGCTAACACCTACGAGCAGTACTTC	CASSQDLGANTYEQYF
-	once	TRBV4-1	TRBJ1-5	TGCGCCAGCAGTAGGACAGAAGACAATCAGCCCCAGCATTTT	CASSRTEDNQPQHF
TRBD1	-	TRBV6-5	TRBJ1-2	TGTGCCAGCAGTTACGAAGGGACAGGGATTAACTATGGCTACACCTTC	CASSYEGTGINYGYTF
-	-	TRBV23-1	TRBJ1-4	TGCGCCAGCAGTCAATCCGGCACAGTCGGAGAAAAACTGTTTTTT	CASSQSGTVGEKLFF
TRBD1	-	TRBV29-1	TRBJ1-2	TGCAGCGTGGGGGACAGGGGCTATGGCTACACCTTC	CSVGDRGYGYTF
-	-	TRBV24-1	TRBJ2-3	TGTGCCACCAGTGACCTACAGGGCACTAGCACAGATACGCAGTATTTT	CATSDLQGTSTDTQYF
TRBD1	-	TRBV7-9	TRBJ2-5	TGTGCCAGCAGCTTGGGGGACAGCCACCAAGAGACCCAGTACTTC	CASSLGDSHQETQYF
TRBD1	-	TRBV3-1/TRBV3-2	TRBJ1-1	TGTGCCAGCAGCCCGGGGACAGGAAAGGGGAGCACTGAAGCTTTCTTT	CASSPGTGKGSTEAFF
TRBD2	-	TRBV5-1	TRBJ2-3	TGCGCCAGCAGCACCGGACTAGCAGGAGATACGCAGTATTTT	CASSTGLAGDTQYF
TRBD1	-	TRBV19	TRBJ1-2	TGTGCCAGTAGTAGGCAGGGGGAGAACTATGGCTACACCTTC	CASSRQGENYGYTF
TRBD1	-	TRBV29-1	TRBJ1-1	TGCAGCGTTCTGAAGGGGACAGGGGACACTGAAGCTTTCTTT	CSVLKGTGDTEAFF
-	-	TRBV7-9	TRBJ2-2	TGTGCCAGCAGCCGGGACTCCCCGGAGACCGGGGAGCTGTTTTTT	CASSRDSPETGELFF
TRBD1	-	TRBV19	TRBJ1-5	TGTGCCAGTAGCCGTACGACTACAGGGGGGAGTCAGCCCCAGCATTTT	CASSRTTTGGSQPQHF
TRBD2	-	TRBV9	TRBJ2-3	TGTGCCAGCAGCGTAGGGGCGGGAGTGGCAGATACGCAGTATTTT	CASSVGAGVADTQYF
TRBD1	-	TRBV27	TRBJ1-5	TGTGCCAGCAGTCCCCGCCTAGGACAGGGTAGCAATCAGCCCCAGCATTTT	CASSPRLGQGSNQPQHF
TRBD2	once	TRBV5-6	TRBJ2-1	TGTGCCAGCAGCCCGGGAGGGCCCTCCTACAATGAGCAGTTCTTC	CASSPGGPSYNEQFF
TRBD2	few	TRBV7-9	TRBJ2-1	TGTGCCAGCAGCTCTCTCGGAGCGGGAGGCACCTACAATGAGCAGTTCTTC	CASSSLGAGGTYNEQFF